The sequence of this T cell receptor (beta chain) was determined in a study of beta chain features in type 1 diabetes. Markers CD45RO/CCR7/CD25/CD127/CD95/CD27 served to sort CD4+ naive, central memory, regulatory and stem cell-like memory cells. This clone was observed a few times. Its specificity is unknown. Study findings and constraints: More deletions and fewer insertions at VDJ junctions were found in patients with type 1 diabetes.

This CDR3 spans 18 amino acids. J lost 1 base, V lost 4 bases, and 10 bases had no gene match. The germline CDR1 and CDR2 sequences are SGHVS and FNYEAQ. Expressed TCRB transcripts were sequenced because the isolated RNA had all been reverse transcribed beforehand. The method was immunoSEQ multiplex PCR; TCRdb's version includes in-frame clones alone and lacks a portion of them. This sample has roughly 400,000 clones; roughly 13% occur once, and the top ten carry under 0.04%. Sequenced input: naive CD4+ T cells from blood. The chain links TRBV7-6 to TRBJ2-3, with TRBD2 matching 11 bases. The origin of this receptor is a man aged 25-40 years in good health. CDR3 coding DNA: TGTGCCAGCAGCTCACGACTAGCGGGAAACTTGGGCACAGATACGCAGTATTTT. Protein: CASSSRLAGNLGTDTQYF.